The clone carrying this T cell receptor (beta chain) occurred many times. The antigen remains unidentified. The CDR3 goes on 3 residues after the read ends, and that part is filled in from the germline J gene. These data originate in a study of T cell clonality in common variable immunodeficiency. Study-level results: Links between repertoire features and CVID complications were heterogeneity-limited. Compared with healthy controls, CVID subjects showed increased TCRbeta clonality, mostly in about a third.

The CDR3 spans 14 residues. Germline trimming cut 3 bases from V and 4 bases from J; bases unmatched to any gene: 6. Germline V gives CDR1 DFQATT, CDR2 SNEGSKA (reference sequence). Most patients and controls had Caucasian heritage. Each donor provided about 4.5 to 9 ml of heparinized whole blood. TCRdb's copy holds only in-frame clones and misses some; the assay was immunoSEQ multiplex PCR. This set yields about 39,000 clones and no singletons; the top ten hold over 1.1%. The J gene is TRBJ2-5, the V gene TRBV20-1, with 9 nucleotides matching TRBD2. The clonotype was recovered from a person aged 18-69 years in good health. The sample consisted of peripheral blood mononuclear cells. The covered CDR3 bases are TGCAGTGCTAGCCCGGGACTAGCTGGAGAGACC. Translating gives CSASPGLAGET. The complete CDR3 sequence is CSASPGLAGETQYF.